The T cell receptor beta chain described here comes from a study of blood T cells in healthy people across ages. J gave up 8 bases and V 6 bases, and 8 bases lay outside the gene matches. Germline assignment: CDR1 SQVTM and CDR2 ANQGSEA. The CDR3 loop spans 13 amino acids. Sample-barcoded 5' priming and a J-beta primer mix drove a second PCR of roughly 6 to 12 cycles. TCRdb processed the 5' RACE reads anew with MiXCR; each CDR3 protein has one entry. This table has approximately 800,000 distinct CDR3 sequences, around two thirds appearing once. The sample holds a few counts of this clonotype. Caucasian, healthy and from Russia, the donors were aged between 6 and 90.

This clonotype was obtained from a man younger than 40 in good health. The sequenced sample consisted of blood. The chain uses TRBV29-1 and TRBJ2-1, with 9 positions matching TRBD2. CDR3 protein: CSVRTSASDEQFF. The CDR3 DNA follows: TGCAGCGTAAGGACTAGCGCCTCGGATGAGCAGTTCTTC.